This T cell receptor beta chain appears in the sequencing data of a study of blood T cells in healthy people across ages. Study in general: Template switching retrieved approximately one barcoded beta molecule for each two T cells.

The CDR3 contains 14 residues. Study observations and caveats: Investigators viewed diversity estimates from one million T cells as underestimates, the study reported. In long-lived donors, naive CD4+ cell counts and diversity exceeded those of aged donors.

This clonotype was counted once. Its antigen is unidentified. One end of the junction fails to match germline, which may point to a read error. Donors were healthy Caucasian individuals from Russia aged roughly 6 to 90. Combining a sample-barcoded 5' primer with a J-beta primer mix, a second PCR ran for about 7 to 12 cycles. In TCRdb, the 5' RACE reads were re-called with MiXCR into one record per CDR3 protein. The sample yields hundreds of thousands of distinct CDR3 sequences, roughly half seen once. The V gene is TRBV12-3 or TRBV12-4, the J gene TRBJ2-2; 7 nucleotides agree with TRBD1. This clonotype was sampled from a woman aged 80 or over in good health. What was sequenced was blood. The CDR3 loop reads CASSWGQNAGELFF. In DNA, the CDR3 is TGTGCCAGCAGTTGGGGACAGAACGCCGGGGAGCTGTTTTTT.